The T cell receptor (beta chain) under discussion was sequenced for a study of blood T cell repertoires in COVID-19. Study in general: Samples representing acute and convalescent COVID-19 were sourced from the United States, Italy and Spain. PBMCs, B-cell-depleted T cells, or T cells provided the cDNA or gDNA that made up the material.

Original data processing: Nucleated cell number was recorded as an estimate derived from reference gene primer amplification. Clones were read by immunoSEQ multiplex PCR, and TCRdb kept only the in-frame ones, dropping some. V, J and clone size were drawn from that table, and D and trimming were deduced from the DNA. The data contain about 73,000 clones, 75% to 90% of them seen just once; the ten biggest clones take up under 3%. The TCR comes from a man at least 80 years old with active or convalescent COVID-19. Sequencing was done on a sample of peripheral blood.

CDR3 nucleotides: TGCGCCAGCAGCTCCGGACTAGCGGACAATGAGCAGTTCTTC. Amino acid sequence: CASSSGLADNEQFF. The chain carries TRBV5-1 and TRBJ2-1; TRBD2 agrees at 10 bases. There are 14 residues in the CDR3. V was pared by 3 bases and J by 5 bases, with 2 bases of the junction left unmatched. From germline, CDR1 is SGHRS and CDR2 YFSETQ.